Listed here are 26 T cell receptor beta chains from one sample, sequenced in a study of shared clonotypes between healthy human individuals. Data came from immunoSEQ multiplex PCR; TCRdb stores just in-frame clones and leaves some out. The sample consists of roughly 1,000,000 clones, around 82% of them appearing once. Sequencing used memory CD4+ T cells from PBMCs. Regarding subset: CD45RA-negative fraction. The receptors derive from a young man in good health. Some clones in this sample may be carry-over from other donors' samples.

This clone was seen once. The chain is built from TRBV2 and TRBJ1-2, with no clear D. The V end lost 1 base, the J end lost 8 bases, and 11 bases lay between the germline ends. The germline V gene has CDR1 SNHLY and CDR2 FYNNEI. This CDR3 is 13 amino acids long. The CDR3 sequence is CASSEVQALGYTF. DNA for the CDR3: TGTGCCAGCAGTGAAGTTCAGGCTCTCGGCTACACCTTC.

The V gene is TRBV2, the J gene TRBJ1-1; D not resolved. Trimming left V 4 bases short and J 1 base short, with 13 bases between. CDR1 is SNHLY and CDR2 is FYNNEI in the germline V gene. The CDR3 runs 15 residues. CDR3: CASSGAGKANTEAFF. The CDR3 nucleotides are TGTGCCAGCAGTGGAGCTGGTAAAGCGAACACTGAAGCTTTCTTT.

The chain uses TRBV28 and TRBJ1-5; TRBD1 agrees at 7 bases. Germline V gene lookup returns CDR1 MDHEN and CDR2 SYDVKM. The CDR3 totals 19 residues. Losses at the gene ends were 5 bases for V and 6 bases for J; bases not matched to a gene: 22. The CDR3, as DNA: TGTGCCAGCAGTCCCAAACCCGGGACAGATTTATCACCTAGTCAGCCCCAGCATTTT. Translation gives CASSPKPGTDLSPSQPQHF.

J is TRBJ1-2 and V is TRBV18, with D uncertain. Germline V gene data show CDR1 as KGHSH and CDR2 as LQKENI. The CDR3 runs 13 residues. Trimming took off 2 bases at V and 3 bases at J, with 7 bases between the two ends. The CDR3 sequence is CASSPTDYYGYTF. The DNA of the CDR3 is TGTGCCAGCTCACCAACAGATTACTATGGCTACACCTTC. Complete variable domain (other parts from reference TRBV18 and TRBJ1-2): NAGVMQNPRHLVRRRGQEARLRCSPMKGHSHVYWYRQLPEEGLKFMVYLQKENIIDESGMPKERFSAEFPKEGPSILRIQQVVRGDSAAYFCASSPTDYYGYTFGSGTRLTVV.

The chain recombines TRBV5-1 with TRBJ1-2, with TRBD1 as a possible D gene (5 bases). CDR1 is SGHRS, CDR2 YFSETQ, per germline. V lost 4 bases, J lost 8 bases, and 18 bases lay in between. CDR3 length equals 14 residues. The DNA for the CDR3 is TGCGCCAGCAGCCCTGGAGGGACCGCGGGGGGCTACACCTTC. It codes for CASSPGGTAGGYTF.

This clone has only one observation. The chain couples TRBV27 to TRBJ2-4; D possibly corresponds to TRBD2 (5 bases). V lost 8 bases and J lost 9, with 26 bases in between. CDR1 and CDR2 (germline): MNHEY, SMNVEV (reference sequence). The CDR3 consists of 16 residues. The CDR3 DNA sequence: TGTGCCAGCCGACCAATGTTGTTCACCCCCGAGGGCATTCAGTACTTC. It codes for CASRPMLFTPEGIQYF.

This chain connects TRBV10-3 to TRBJ2-7, with D unclear. Trimming removed 8 bases from V and 3 bases from J, with 14 bases in between. Germline loops: CDR1 ENHRY, CDR2 SYGVKD. This CDR3 is 13 amino acids long. As DNA, the CDR3 is TGTGCCATCCAACCTTTTGGGTACTACGAGCAGTACTTC. This translates into CAIQPFGYYEQYF.

The rearrangement joins TRBV4-2 to TRBJ2-1; tentatively, D is TRBD2 (5 bases). Germline CDR1 LGHNA, CDR2 YNFKEQ. The length of the CDR3 is 15 residues. Trimming stripped 0 bases from V and 9 bases from J, with 15 bases between. CDR3 bases: TGTGCCAGCAGCCAAGAACTAGAGCCCTGGGGTGAGCAGTTCTTC. This codes for CASSQELEPWGEQFF.

The rearrangement links TRBV5-1 to TRBJ2-7; 7 bases line up with TRBD2. V was pared by 0 bases and J by 6 bases, with 6 bases of the junction left unmatched. The length of the CDR3 is 14 residues. Germline V gene data show CDR1 as SGHRS and CDR2 as YFSETQ. CDR3 loop: CASSLAPSGGEQYF. The CDR3 nucleotides read TGCGCCAGCAGCTTGGCCCCCTCGGGGGGCGAGCAGTACTTC.

This sequence joins TRBV28 and TRBJ2-1; no definite D call. Germline CDR1 reads MDHEN; CDR2 reads SYDVKM. This CDR3 has 12 amino acids. V gave up 2 bases and J gave up 8 bases, with 7 bases separating them. The CDR3 is CASSLIGDEQFF. CDR3 nucleotide sequence: TGTGCCAGCAGTTTAATCGGCGATGAGCAGTTCTTC.

This clone was observed a few times. The chain has TRBV28 and TRBJ1-1; 11 bases map to TRBD1. The CDR3 sequence is 14 residues long. The V gene's germline CDR1 is MDHEN and CDR2 SYDVKM. V lost 5 bases, J lost 8 bases, and 7 bases stayed unmatched. CDR3 protein: CASSQRTGGLEAFF. CDR3 in DNA: TGTGCCAGCAGTCAGAGGACAGGGGGCTTAGAAGCTTTCTTT.

The V call is TRBV29-1, the J call TRBJ2-7; D uncertain. Deletions cut 4 bases from V and 2 bases from J, with 15 bases between. Germline values: CDR1 SQVTM, CDR2 ANQGSEA. CDR3 size: 14 residues. The CDR3 DNA reads as TGCAGCGTTGCCTCTCGTGTCGGCGCCTACGAGCAGTACTTC. Translating gives CSVASRVGAYEQYF.

This clone was seen at least ten times. This chain links TRBV18 with TRBJ2-7; D is unresolved. The CDR3 totals 14 residues. V was trimmed by 3 bases and J by 3 bases, leaving 12 bases between them. The V gene's germline CDR1 is KGHSH and CDR2 LQKENI. CDR3 loop: CASSPTSMGYEQYF. For the CDR3, the DNA is TGTGCCAGCTCACCCACTTCGATGGGCTACGAGCAGTACTTC.

The V gene is TRBV27, the J gene TRBJ2-2, with 7 bases that match TRBD1. Trimming cost V 7 bases and J 6 bases; bases outside gene matches: 11. CDR1 is MNHEY and CDR2 is SMNVEV in the germline V gene (reference sequence). The CDR3 runs 15 residues. The CDR3 DNA sequence: TGTGCCAGCAATCCGACAGGGCTCCTTCCCGGGGAGCTGTTTTTT. Encoded protein: CASNPTGLLPGELFF.

This clone occurred a few times. The CDR3 region is CASSDHHYGYTF. As DNA, the CDR3 is TGTGCCAGCAGCGACCACCACTATGGCTACACCTTC. The chain uses TRBV28 and TRBJ1-2; D not certain. The CDR3 runs 12 residues. V was clipped by 6 bases and J by 3 bases, with 8 bases between them. CDR1 and CDR2 from the germline V gene are MDHEN and SYDVKM.

The chain carries TRBV5-4 and TRBJ2-7, with 12 positions matching TRBD2. Germline trimming cut 4 bases from V and 1 base from J; bases unmatched to any gene: 6. The CDR3 length is 16 residues. Germline values: CDR1 SGHNT, CDR2 YYREEE (reference sequence). The CDR3 DNA reads TGTGCCAGCAGCCTCCGGACTAGCGGGGTTTCCTACGAGCAGTACTTC. This encodes CASSLRTSGVSYEQYF. Based on the CDR3 plus reference TRBV5-4 and TRBJ2-7, the full variable domain is ETGVTQSPTHLIKTRGQQVTLRCSSQSGHNTVSWYQQALGQGPQFIFQYYREEENGRGNFPPRFSGLQFPNYSSELNVNALELDDSALYLCASSLRTSGVSYEQYFGPGTRLTVT.

The rearrangement links TRBV19 to TRBJ1-2, with TRBD1 matching over 7 bases. Germline V gene data show CDR1 as LNHDA and CDR2 as SQIVND (reference sequence). The CDR3 totals 13 residues. V lost 7 bases and J lost 7; bases outside the gene matches: 9. CDR3 bases: TGTGCCAGTAAGCACAGGGGATCTACTGGCTACACCTTC. The encoded protein is CASKHRGSTGYTF.

The rearrangement joins TRBV6-1 to TRBJ1-4, with unresolved D. The germline V and J ends were trimmed by 11 bases and 5 bases, with 15 bases remaining between them. Per the germline V gene, CDR1 is MNHNS and CDR2 is SASEGT. The CDR3 sequence is 13 residues long. The CDR3 loop is CAGSRAVNEKLFF. In DNA form, the CDR3 reads TGTGCCGGATCGCGGGCAGTAAATGAAAAACTGTTTTTT.

The chain recombines TRBV5-6 with TRBJ1-1; 8 nucleotides align to TRBD1. This CDR3 has 13 residues. Germline loops: CDR1 SGHDT, CDR2 YYEEEE. The V gene end was trimmed by 4 bases and the J gene end by 4 bases; junction bases not matched to a gene: 3. This CDR3 is CASSKQGATEAFF. In DNA form, the CDR3 reads TGTGCCAGCAGCAAGCAGGGGGCCACTGAAGCTTTCTTT.

As for this clone: This CDR3 is also generated by other DNA sequences in the sample. The rearrangement joins TRBV2 to TRBJ2-7; unclear D gene. CDR1 is SNHLY and CDR2 is FYNNEI in the germline V gene. This CDR3 region has 12 residues. Between the trimmed V and J ends, which lost 2 bases and 2 bases, there was a span of 4 bases. The CDR3 region is CASSELAYEQYF. For the CDR3, the DNA is TGTGCCAGCAGTGAACTGGCCTACGAGCAGTACTTC.

V usage is TRBV29-1 and J usage is TRBJ2-3; maybe TRBD2 (5 bases). V was shortened by 7 bases and J by 4 bases, with 15 bases between the two germline ends. Germline V gene lookup returns CDR1 SQVTM and CDR2 ANQGSEA. This CDR3 region has 13 residues. The CDR3 reads CSAASPLADTQYF. In nucleotides, the CDR3 is TGCAGCGCGGCTAGCCCCTTGGCAGATACGCAGTATTTT.

The chain recombines TRBV5-4 with TRBJ2-1; possible D gene TRBD2, 6 bases. The CDR3 covers 20 residues. The germline V and J ends were trimmed by 3 bases and 0 bases, with 25 bases remaining between them. Looked up from germline, CDR1 is SGHNT and CDR2 is YYREEE (reference sequence). CDR3 protein: CASSSPTPRESGRSYNEQFF. In DNA form, the CDR3 reads TGTGCCAGCAGCTCACCTACCCCGAGGGAGAGCGGGCGCTCCTACAATGAGCAGTTCTTC.

This clone was seen more than once but under ten times. This chain connects TRBV4-3 to TRBJ2-1; 7 nucleotides match TRBD1. The germline V gene encodes CDR1 LGHNA and CDR2 YSLEER. The CDR3 has 19 residues. With V trimmed by 0 bases and J by 1 base, 12 bases remained unmatched. The CDR3 sequence is CASSQEPRGQVGSYNEQFF. CDR3 bases: TGCGCCAGCAGCCAAGAACCAAGGGGGCAGGTGGGTTCCTACAATGAGCAGTTCTTC.

This chain joins TRBV4-1 and TRBJ2-7; 8 nucleotides align to TRBD2. This CDR3 is 18 amino acids long. From germline, CDR1 is MGHRA and CDR2 YSYEKL. V was pared by 3 bases and J by 1 base, with 14 bases of the junction left unmatched. CDR3 nucleotides: TGCGCCAGCAGCCAGAAGTCGCCAGCGGGAGCAGGGTCCTACGAGCAGTACTTC. It codes for CASSQKSPAGAGSYEQYF.

J is TRBJ2-5 and V is TRBV27; D could derive from TRBD1 or TRBD2 (5 bases each). Per germline, CDR1 MNHEY and CDR2 SMNVEV (reference sequence). V dropped 2 bases and J dropped 1 base, with 11 bases sitting between them. The CDR3 is 15 amino acids. In DNA, the CDR3 is TGTGCCAGCAGTTTAAAGGGACGGATCCAAGAGACCCAGTACTTC. The encoded protein is CASSLKGRIQETQYF.

The DNA for the CDR3 is TGTGCCAGCAGCTACCAAGGGCGTTCTAACTATGGCTACACCTTC. It specifies CASSYQGRSNYGYTF. This sequence joins TRBV27 and TRBJ1-2; D is undetermined. Germline V gives CDR1 MNHEY, CDR2 SMNVEV (reference sequence). The CDR3 length is 15 residues. V lost 6 bases to trimming and J lost 0 bases, with 14 bases between them.